What follows are 30 T cell receptor beta chains derived from one specimen sequenced in a study of T-cell reconstitution after alpha-beta-depleted transplantation in children. Using unique molecular identifiers, the investigators prepared the TCRbeta library. TCRdb re-derived calls from the PCR reads in MiXCR, one entry per CDR3 protein. The table shows about 830,000 distinct CDR3 sequences, with 15% to 20% occurring only once. Sequenced here: PBMCs, mostly from graft donor cells, sampled 360 days after TCRalphabeta/CD19-depleted stem cell transplant. The receptors were sampled from a male patient between 5 and 17 years old who had a stem cell transplant for acute lymphoblastic leukemia, so the T cells may come from the graft donor.

This clonotype has just a few counts. The chain employs TRBV27 and TRBJ2-1; D unclear. Between the trimmed V and J ends, which lost 4 bases and 2 bases, there was a span of 12 bases. The V gene's germline CDR1 is MNHEY and CDR2 SMNVEV (reference sequence). CDR3 size: 15 residues. The CDR3 loop reads CASSSTIITYNEQFF. CDR3 nucleotides: TGTGCCAGCAGTTCCACGATCATCACCTACAATGAGCAGTTCTTC.

The chain is built from TRBV6-2 or TRBV6-3 and TRBJ2-7, with 9 bases fitting TRBD2. V was pared by 2 bases and J by 2 bases, with 7 bases of the junction left unmatched. The CDR3 is made up of 16 amino acids. In germline, CDR1 is MNHEY, CDR2 SVGEGT. The DNA of the CDR3 is TGTGCCAGCAGTTACCACTCCGGCGGGAGGGCCTACGAGCAGTACTTC. Translating gives CASSYHSGGRAYEQYF.

This clonotype came up a few times. The genes are TRBV7-6 and TRBJ2-1; D possibly corresponds to TRBD2 (6 bases). The CDR3 runs 15 residues. Trimming left V 3 bases short and J 7 bases short, with 16 bases between. Germline CDR1 is SGHVS and CDR2 is FNYEAQ. The DNA of the CDR3 is TGTGCCAGCAGCTTTGTAGCTAGCGTTGGTAATGAGCAGTTCTTC. It encodes CASSFVASVGNEQFF.

This clonotype was seen a handful of times. The V gene is TRBV7-9, the J gene TRBJ2-6; TRBD1 matches at 7 bases. Per germline, CDR1 SEHNR and CDR2 FQNEAQ (reference sequence). J gave up 4 bases and V 5 bases, and 8 bases lay outside the gene matches. The CDR3 sequence is 16 residues long. For the CDR3, the DNA is TGTGCCAGCAGCGACACAGGGGTTAGCGGGGCCAACGTCCTGACTTTC. Translated: CASSDTGVSGANVLTF. The full variable domain, in which reference TRBV7-9 and TRBJ2-6 provide the parts outside the CDR3, is DTGVSQNPRHKITKRGQNVTFRCDPISEHNRLYWYRQTLGQGPEFLTYFQNEAQLEKSRLLSDRFSAERPKGSFSTLEIQRTEQGDSAMYLCASSDTGVSGANVLTFGAGSRLTVL.

The rearrangement joins TRBV6-1 to TRBJ2-5; TRBD2 matches at 7 bases. Germline lookup yields CDR1 MNHNS and CDR2 SASEGT. The CDR3 spans 16 residues. V lost 1 base, J lost 5 bases, and 10 bases stayed unmatched. The CDR3 sequence: CASSEGMGEGRETQYF. The CDR3 nucleotides read TGTGCCAGCAGTGAAGGAATGGGGGAGGGCCGGGAGACCCAGTACTTC.

This clonotype was observed many times. The chain couples TRBV29-1 to TRBJ2-1; D is uncertain. The CDR3 consists of 12 residues. Germline CDR1 reads SQVTM; CDR2 reads ANQGSEA. Trimming stripped 2 bases from V and 7 bases from J, with 9 bases between. The CDR3 loop reads CSVEIGGNEQFF. The CDR3 DNA reads as TGCAGCGTTGAAATTGGCGGTAATGAGCAGTTCTTC.

The V and J genes are TRBV20-1 and TRBJ2-1; D is perhaps TRBD1 (6 bases). The CDR3 is 13 residues long. Trimming took off 0 bases at V and 5 bases at J, with 8 bases between the two ends. The germline gives CDR1 DFQATT, CDR2 SNEGSKA (reference sequence). The CDR3 here is CSARDWDNNEQFF. The CDR3 DNA follows: TGCAGTGCTAGAGACTGGGACAACAATGAGCAGTTCTTC.

The chain recombines TRBV7-9 with TRBJ2-7, with 8 bases lining up with TRBD2. J gave up 6 bases and V 5 bases, and 15 bases lay outside the gene matches. The CDR3 contains 16 residues. Germline V gene data show CDR1 as SEHNR and CDR2 as FQNEAQ (reference sequence). The CDR3 region has the DNA TGTGCCAGCAGCCCCGACCGCGGGACTAGGGCTCGCGAGCAGTACTTC. Its translation: CASSPDRGTRAREQYF.

This clonotype was seen many times. This chain links TRBV5-1 with TRBJ1-1; tentatively, D is TRBD1 (5 bases). Looked up from germline, CDR1 is SGHRS and CDR2 is YFSETQ. The V gene lost 2 bases and the J gene lost 4 bases, with 24 bases spanning the gap. The CDR3 spans 18 residues. The CDR3 spells CASSFFSRASSRGTEAFF. The CDR3 DNA reads TGCGCCAGCAGCTTTTTCTCCAGGGCCTCCTCTCGGGGCACTGAAGCTTTCTTT.

The sample holds many counts of this clonotype. The rearrangement uses TRBV12-3 or TRBV12-4 and TRBJ2-3; D is perhaps TRBD2 (5 bases). CDR3 size: 15 residues. Deletions cut 6 bases from V and 5 bases from J, with 18 bases between. The DNA of the CDR3 is TGTGCCAGCAGCCAACGGGCTAAACGGGGAGATACGCAGTATTTT. Protein: CASSQRAKRGDTQYF.

The chain uses TRBV5-1 and TRBJ2-3; D not resolved. Looked up from germline, CDR1 is SGHRS and CDR2 is YFSETQ. The CDR3 spans 15 residues. The V end lost 0 bases, the J end lost 2 bases, and 10 bases lay between the germline ends. In DNA form, the CDR3 reads TGCGCCAGCAGCTTGGTGACCGTTTCCACAGATACGCAGTATTTT. Translating it yields CASSLVTVSTDTQYF.

CDR3 DNA sequence: TGTGCCAGCAGCTCTCTAAAAGCGGGAGGGCCCCACGAGCAGTACTTC. Its protein is CASSSLKAGGPHEQYF. The V call is TRBV7-9, the J call TRBJ2-7; 10 bases align to TRBD2. The CDR3 has 16 amino acids. The V and J ends lost 4 bases and 5 bases, in that order; junction bases with no gene match: 11. CDR1 and CDR2 from the germline V gene are SEHNR and FQNEAQ (reference sequence). Full variable domain (outside the CDR3, taken from reference TRBV7-9 and TRBJ2-7): DTGVSQNPRHKITKRGQNVTFRCDPISEHNRLYWYRQTLGQGPEFLTYFQNEAQLEKSRLLSDRFSAERPKGSFSTLEIQRTEQGDSAMYLCASSSLKAGGPHEQYFGPGTRLTVT.

The rearrangement uses TRBV9 and TRBJ1-1; 7 bases match TRBD1. V lost 5 bases to trimming and J lost 1 base; unmatched junction nucleotides: 5. CDR3 length: 14 residues. From germline, CDR1 is SGDLS and CDR2 YYNGEE. The CDR3 DNA is TGTGCCAGCAGTATATCAGGGGGGAACACTGAAGCTTTCTTT. Encoded protein: CASSISGGNTEAFF.

This chain uses TRBV12-1 with TRBJ1-1; the listed D gene, TRBD1, was not tested against the DNA. TRBV12-1 is flagged as a pseudogene. The CDR3 runs to 12 residues. CDR3 DNA: TGTGCCAGCATCTTGAGGGGGTATGAAGCTTTCTTT. This encodes CASILRGYEAFF.

The V and J genes are TRBV6-5 and TRBJ2-7; D is perhaps TRBD1 (6 bases). V lost 6 bases and J lost 3, with 21 bases in between. Germline CDR1 MNHEY, CDR2 SVGAGI. CDR3 size: 16 residues. This CDR3 reads CASRYLRGSPNYEQYF. CDR3 in DNA: TGTGCCAGCAGGTACCTCAGGGGTTCCCCAAACTACGAGCAGTACTTC.

V is TRBV25-1 and J is TRBJ2-1; D unresolved. CDR1 and CDR2 from the germline V gene are MGHDK and SYGVNS. The CDR3 sequence is 13 residues long. V was clipped by 3 bases and J by 10 bases, with 13 bases between them. This CDR3 reads CASSDPVIIEQFF. Here the CDR3 DNA reads TGTGCCAGCAGTGACCCCGTAATTATCGAGCAGTTCTTC.

This clonotype appeared many times. The rearrangement links TRBV12-3 or TRBV12-4 to TRBJ2-6; D not certain. The CDR3 is made up of 16 amino acids. V was clipped by 0 bases and J by 0 bases, with 6 bases between them. The DNA for the CDR3 is TGTGCCAGCAGTTTAGCAGGGTACTCTGGGGCCAACGTCCTGACTTTC. Protein: CASSLAGYSGANVLTF.

The chain links TRBV5-6 to TRBJ1-5; 10 bases agree with TRBD1. Germline V CDR1 and CDR2: SGHDT, YYEEEE. V lost 0 bases and J lost 6; bases outside the gene matches: 3. This CDR3 has 15 amino acids. The CDR3 DNA sequence: TGTGCCAGCAGCTTGGATGGGACAGGGGTTCAGCCCCAGCATTTT. Protein: CASSLDGTGVQPQHF.

V and J are TRBV20-1 and TRBJ1-5; a possible D gene is TRBD1 (6 bases). V was cut by 5 bases and J by 0 bases, with 14 bases left in between. CDR3 size: 15 residues. Germline V gene data show CDR1 as DFQATT and CDR2 as SNEGSKA (reference sequence). The CDR3 sequence is CSASRQAYSNQPQHF. The CDR3, as DNA: TGCAGTGCTTCTCGACAGGCATATAGCAATCAGCCCCAGCATTTT.

This chain links TRBV18 with TRBJ2-7, with 7 bases identical to TRBD1. Germline loops: CDR1 KGHSH, CDR2 LQKENI. The junction had 7 bases not matched to a gene; V was cut back by 2 bases and J by 6 bases. The CDR3 covers 14 residues. CDR3 nucleotides: TGTGCCAGCTCACCAGTGACAGGGTTGGGCGAGCAGTACTTC. It codes for CASSPVTGLGEQYF.

The rearrangement joins TRBV7-9 to TRBJ1-1, with D maybe TRBD1 (5 bases). Trimming removed 0 bases at V and 3 bases at J, with 17 bases between. This CDR3 comprises 17 residues. Germline CDR1 and CDR2: SEHNR and FQNEAQ (reference sequence). The CDR3: CASSLATRGKRDTEAFF. DNA of the CDR3: TGTGCCAGCAGCTTAGCGACGCGGGGGAAGCGCGACACTGAAGCTTTCTTT.

This clonotype has ten or more counts. The chain combines TRBV7-2 with TRBJ2-2; D unclear. V lost 3 bases and J lost 5, with 10 bases in between. This CDR3 has 14 amino acids. The germline V gene encodes CDR1 SGHTA and CDR2 FQGNSA. The CDR3, as DNA: TGTGCCAGCAGCTTCTGGGGTGTGACCGGGGAGCTGTTTTTT. This gives the protein CASSFWGVTGELFF.

This clonotype has at least ten counts. The genes are TRBV29-1 and TRBJ2-7; 7 bases are a match to TRBD1. The CDR3 runs to 12 residues. The junction had 3 bases not matched to a gene; V was cut back by 3 bases and J by 4 bases. Germline assignment: CDR1 SQVTM and CDR2 ANQGSEA. This CDR3 is CSVDGRGYEQYF. The CDR3 region has the DNA TGCAGCGTTGATGGCAGGGGGTACGAGCAGTACTTC.

The genes are TRBV15 and TRBJ2-3; TRBD1 matches at 7 bases. Germline CDR1 reads LNHNV; CDR2 reads YYDKDF (reference sequence). The CDR3 contains 15 residues. J lost 2 bases, V lost 3 bases, and 5 bases had no gene match. CDR3 bases: TGTGCCACCAGCAGGAAGGGGGCCCCCACAGATACGCAGTATTTT. Translation gives CATSRKGAPTDTQYF.

This clonotype was observed at least ten times. Written as DNA, the CDR3 is TGCGCCAGCAAGTCCCCGGGGGGGACAGCACGAACCCTGAACACTGAAGCTTTCTTT. Translated: CASKSPGGTARTLNTEAFF. V and J are TRBV5-1 and TRBJ1-1; 7 bases line up with TRBD1. With V trimmed by 6 bases and J by 0 bases, 20 bases remained unmatched. The germline V gene encodes CDR1 SGHRS and CDR2 YFSETQ. The CDR3 contains 19 residues.

Notes on this clonotype: This CDR3 fails to terminate in the conserved phenylalanine or tryptophan, so it likely reflects a read error. J is TRBJ1-1 and V is TRBV5-6; 7 bases agree with TRBD1. With V trimmed by 0 bases and J by 3 bases, 2 bases remained unmatched. Looked up from germline, CDR1 is SGHDT and CDR2 is YYEEEE. The CDR3 totals 14 residues. CDR3 DNA: TGTGCCAGCAGCTTGGACAGGGGATACACTGAAGCTTTCTCT. It yields the protein CASSLDRGYTEAFS.

The sample holds a few counts of this clonotype. The chain uses TRBV4-1 and TRBJ2-7, with TRBD1 identical over 10 bases. V shed 2 bases, J shed 5 bases, and the junction held 3 bases outside the gene matches. This CDR3 spans 14 amino acids. Germline V gives CDR1 MGHRA, CDR2 YSYEKL. The CDR3 sequence: CASSQRDRGHEQYF. The DNA of the CDR3 is TGCGCCAGCAGCCAACGGGACAGGGGCCACGAGCAGTACTTC.

This clonotype was seen more than once but under ten times. This rearrangement joins TRBV4-2 to TRBJ2-7; D could derive from TRBD1 or TRBD2 (7 bases each). The CDR3 loop spans 13 amino acids. Germline V gene data show CDR1 as LGHNA and CDR2 as YNFKEQ. Trimming removed 6 bases at V and 7 bases at J, with 16 bases between. The CDR3 sequence is CASSPGGGGEQYF. In DNA form, the CDR3 reads TGTGCCAGCAGTCCAGGGGGGGGAGGGGAGCAGTACTTC.

This clonotype occurred a few times. The chain carries TRBV12-3 or TRBV12-4 and TRBJ1-4; TRBD1 aligns across 8 bases. The CDR3 totals 14 residues. Unmatched junction bases numbered 4, after V lost 4 bases and J lost 6 bases. In DNA, the CDR3 is TGTGCCAGCAGTTCACAGGGGGGGGATGAAAAACTGTTTTTT. Residues: CASSSQGGDEKLFF.

This clonotype was seen only a few times. The chain couples TRBV12-3 or TRBV12-4 to TRBJ2-7; 11 nucleotides agree with TRBD2. The CDR3 covers 13 residues. V trimming: 7 bases; J trimming: 6 bases; junction bases outside the gene matches: 5. CDR3 sequence: CASNAGTSGEQYF. DNA for the CDR3: TGTGCCAGCAACGCCGGGACTAGCGGCGAGCAGTACTTC.